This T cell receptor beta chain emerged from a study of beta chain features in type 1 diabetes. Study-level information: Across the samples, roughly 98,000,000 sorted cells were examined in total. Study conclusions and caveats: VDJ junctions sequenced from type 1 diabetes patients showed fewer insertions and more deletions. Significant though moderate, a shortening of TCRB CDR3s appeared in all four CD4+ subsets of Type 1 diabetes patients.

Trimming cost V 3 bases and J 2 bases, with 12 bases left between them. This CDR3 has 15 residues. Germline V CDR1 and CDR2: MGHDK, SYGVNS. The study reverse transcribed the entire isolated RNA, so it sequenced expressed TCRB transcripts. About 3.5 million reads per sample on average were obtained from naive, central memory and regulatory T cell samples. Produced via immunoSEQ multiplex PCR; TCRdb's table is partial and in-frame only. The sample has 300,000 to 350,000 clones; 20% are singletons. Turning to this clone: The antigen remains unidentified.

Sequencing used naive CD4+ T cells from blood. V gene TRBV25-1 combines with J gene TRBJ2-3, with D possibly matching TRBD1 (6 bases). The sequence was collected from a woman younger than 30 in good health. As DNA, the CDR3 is TGTGCCAGCAGTGATTCAGGACAGTTCACAGATACGCAGTATTTT. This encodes CASSDSGQFTDTQYF.